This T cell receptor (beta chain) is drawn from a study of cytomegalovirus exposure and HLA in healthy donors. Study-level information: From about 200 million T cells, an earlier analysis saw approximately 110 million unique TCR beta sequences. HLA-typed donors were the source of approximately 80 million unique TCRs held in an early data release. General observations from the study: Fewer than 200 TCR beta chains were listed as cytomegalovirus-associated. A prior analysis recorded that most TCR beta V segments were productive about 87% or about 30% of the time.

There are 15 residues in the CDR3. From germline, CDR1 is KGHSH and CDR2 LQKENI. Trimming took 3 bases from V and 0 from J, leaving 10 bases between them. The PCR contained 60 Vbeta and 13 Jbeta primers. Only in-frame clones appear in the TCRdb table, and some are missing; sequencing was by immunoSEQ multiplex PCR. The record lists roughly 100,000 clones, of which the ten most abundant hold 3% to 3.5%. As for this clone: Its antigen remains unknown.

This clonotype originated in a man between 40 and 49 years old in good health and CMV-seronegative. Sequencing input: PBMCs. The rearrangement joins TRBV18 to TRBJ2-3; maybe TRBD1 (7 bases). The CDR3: CASSPTGTSTDTQYF. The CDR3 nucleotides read TGTGCCAGCTCACCGACAGGGACTAGCACAGATACGCAGTATTTT.